This T cell receptor (beta chain) was profiled in a study of post-analysis software for immune sequencing data. Study information: Included courses were relapsing-remitting and secondary progressive multiple sclerosis; progressive-relapsing multiple sclerosis was also included. Overall study findings and caveats: Relative to controls, patients had 4 or 5 TRBV segments at higher frequency, with TRBV5-6, TRBV5-1 and TRBV20-1 among these. There was significantly lower normalized Chao1 diversity in multiple sclerosis patients than in controls.

Unique molecular identifiers were carried by the TCR beta cDNA libraries. TCRdb passed the PCR reads through MiXCR, listing each CDR3 protein once. This table holds 150,000 to 200,000 distinct CDR3 sequences, 25% to 35% found once. Deletions cut 3 bases from V and 5 bases from J, with 16 bases between. The germline CDR1 and CDR2 sequences are SGHDN and FVKESK. The CDR3 length is 15 residues. Turning to this clonotype: Its antigen is currently unknown.

The sample consisted of blood. The source of this sequence is a girl between 10 and 17 years old with multiple sclerosis. The chain joins TRBV14 to TRBJ2-5, with D possibly TRBD2 on 6 matching bases. For the CDR3, the DNA is TGTGCCAGCAGCCAGGTCACTAGCATTTATGAGACCCAGTACTTC. This translates into CASSQVTSIYETQYF.